The rows below give T cell receptor beta chains drawn from one sample of a study of identical twins. One entry per CDR3 protein, called by TCRdb with MiXCR from the 5' RACE reads. The sample carries approximately 1.8 million distinct CDR3 sequences, under 35% recorded once. Material for sequencing was cord blood. These receptors originate from a newborn girl in good health. Each CDR3 is given with its conserved first and last residue. The D gene is left open where the match is weak. Only some rows state a clone size, as once, few, many or a class for expanded clones.

j_call d_call clone_size v_call cdr3_aa cdr3_nt
TRBJ2-1 NA few TRBV20-1 CSARAVTRRGHLSSYNEQFF TGCAGTGCTAGAGCCGTCACTAGGAGGGGCCACTTAAGCTCCTACAATGAGCAGTTCTTC
TRBJ1-1 TRBD1 few TRBV27 CASSTGGYTEAFF TGTGCCAGCAGTACAGGGGGCTACACTGAAGCTTTCTTT
TRBJ1-2 NA once TRBV29-1 CSVGQVDSCGYTF TGCAGCGTTGGGCAGGTGGACTCCTGTGGCTACACCTTC
TRBJ2-3 NA NA TRBV5-1 CASSLGLGGPVADTQYF TGCGCCAGCAGCTTGGGACTAGGCGGCCCGGTGGCAGATACGCAGTATTTT
TRBJ1-2 NA NA TRBV24-1 CATSPPAPNYGYTF TGTGCCACCAGTCCCCCTGCCCCTAACTATGGCTACACCTTC
TRBJ2-5 TRBD1 few TRBV12-3/TRBV12-4 CASSLGPKDRVQTQYF TGTGCCAGCAGTTTAGGCCCAAAGGACAGGGTACAGACCCAGTACTTC
TRBJ2-1 NA many TRBV25-1 CASSESRSEQFF TGTGCCAGCAGTGAATCTAGATCTGAGCAGTTCTTC
TRBJ1-5 NA few TRBV27 CASSSPWVLQPQHF TGTGCCAGCAGTTCCCCATGGGTTTTGCAGCCCCAGCATTTT
TRBJ1-2 NA NA TRBV20-1 CSARRIDGYTF TGCAGTGCTAGACGGATAGATGGCTACACCTTC
TRBJ1-1 TRBD1 NA TRBV6-2/TRBV6-3 CASSYGDRWTEAFF TGTGCCAGCAGTTACGGGGACAGGTGGACTGAAGCTTTCTTT
TRBJ2-7 TRBD2 NA TRBV11-2 CASSLIGGRKTYEQYF TGTGCCAGCAGCTTAATTGGCGGGAGAAAGACCTACGAGCAGTACTTC
TRBJ2-3 NA few TRBV7-2 CASSRGRFSTDTQYF TGTGCCAGCAGCCGAGGCCGCTTTAGCACAGATACGCAGTATTTT
TRBJ2-5 NA few TRBV21-1 CASSKDGMGAREETQYF TGTGCCAGCAGCAAAGATGGAATGGGGGCGCGGGAAGAGACCCAGTACTTC
TRBJ2-7 NA NA TRBV6-1 CASSEALPHEQYF TGTGCCAGCAGTGAAGCGCTCCCACACGAGCAGTACTTC
TRBJ2-3 NA NA TRBV5-1 CASSAGWSKRIDTDTQYF TGCGCCAGCAGCGCAGGGTGGTCTAAGCGGATTGACACAGATACGCAGTATTTT
TRBJ2-7 NA NA TRBV14 CASSQNPLEEQYF TGTGCCAGCAGCCAAAACCCGCTAGAGGAGCAGTACTTC
TRBJ2-1 TRBD1 few TRBV10-3 CAISESTGGYNEQFF TGTGCCATCAGTGAGTCGACAGGGGGCTACAATGAGCAGTTCTTC
TRBJ2-4 NA NA TRBV12-3/TRBV12-4 CASSAWRVNYNEQYF TGTGCCAGCAGTGCGTGGAGGGTTAACTACAATGAGCAGTACTTC
TRBJ2-1 NA few TRBV15 CATSRPTGRSYNEQFF TGTGCCACCAGCAGGCCGACAGGGAGGTCCTACAATGAGCAGTTCTTC
TRBJ2-5 TRBD2 NA TRBV27 CASSLYGLAETQYF TGTGCCAGCAGTTTATACGGACTAGCGGAGACCCAGTACTTC
TRBJ2-7 TRBD2 few TRBV28 CASSLSRLAGASYEQYF TGTGCCAGCAGTTTGTCTAGACTAGCGGGGGCCTCCTACGAGCAGTACTTC
TRBJ2-5 NA NA TRBV28 CASSGRQLQETQYF TGTGCCAGCAGTGGTAGACAGCTTCAAGAGACCCAGTACTTC
TRBJ2-1 TRBD1 NA TRBV12-3/TRBV12-4 CASRDSGTGDNEQFF TGTGCCAGCAGAGATTCCGGGACAGGCGACAATGAGCAGTTCTTC
TRBJ1-5 TRBD1 few TRBV19 CASSRRTGVFQPQHF TGTGCCAGTAGTCGTAGGACAGGGGTGTTTCAGCCCCAGCATTTT
TRBJ1-2 NA few TRBV27 CASSPGRLGGYTF TGTGCCAGCAGTCCAGGACGCCTGGGAGGCTACACCTTC
TRBJ1-6 NA NA TRBV6-2/TRBV6-3 CASSYSGRTYSPLHF TGTGCCAGCAGTTACTCCGGACGTACCTATTCACCCCTCCACTTT
TRBJ2-3 TRBD2 few TRBV13 CASSLGTSGSWADTQYF TGTGCCAGCAGCTTAGGGACTAGCGGGAGTTGGGCAGATACGCAGTATTTT
TRBJ2-3 NA NA TRBV7-2 CASSVSLDTQYF TGTGCCAGCAGCGTCAGCCTAGATACGCAGTATTTT
TRBJ2-3 NA few TRBV12-3/TRBV12-4 CASSLSGLGLGNTQYF TGTGCCAGCAGCCTATCGGGACTCGGCCTGGGGAATACGCAGTATTTT
TRBJ1-2 NA NA TRBV6-6 CASSYVSNYGYTF TGTGCCAGCAGTTACGTGTCCAACTATGGCTACACCTTC
TRBJ2-1 NA few TRBV6-1 CASSEGTTNEQFF TGTGCCAGCAGTGAGGGGACCACCAATGAGCAGTTCTTC
TRBJ2-1 NA few TRBV21-1 CASSPIRPSGTQDENNEQFF TGTGCCAGCAGCCCCATTAGGCCGTCCGGGACCCAGGATGAAAACAATGAGCAGTTCTTC
TRBJ1-3 NA NA TRBV20-1 CSANSGTFGNTIYF TGCAGTGCTAATTCTGGGACGTTTGGAAACACCATATATTTT
TRBJ2-7 NA NA TRBV20-1 CSAQGPRSEQYF TGCAGTGCCCAGGGCCCCCGGTCCGAGCAGTACTTC
TRBJ2-7 NA NA TRBV13 CASSLDSAAYEQYF TGTGCCAGCAGCTTAGATTCCGCCGCCTACGAGCAGTACTTC
TRBJ2-3 NA NA TRBV21-1 CASSKTTSGRRTDTQYF TGTGCCAGCAGCAAAACTACTAGCGGGAGACGCACAGATACGCAGTATTTT
TRBJ2-3 NA NA TRBV6-6 CARRNRDPGTDTQYF TGTGCCCGCAGAAACCGGGACCCAGGCACAGATACGCAGTATTTT
TRBJ2-3 NA many TRBV9 CASSVAYYPTDTQYF TGTGCCAGCAGCGTAGCGTACTATCCCACAGATACGCAGTATTTT
TRBJ2-3 TRBD2 NA TRBV7-9 CASSDLGLAGVPGGTDTQYF TGTGCCAGCAGCGACCTGGGACTAGCGGGGGTTCCAGGAGGCACAGATACGCAGTATTTT
TRBJ2-1 NA many TRBV24-1 CATALDNEQFF TGTGCCACCGCCCTAGACAATGAGCAGTTCTTC
TRBJ2-1 NA NA TRBV5-5 CASSLAVAESIASSYNEQFF TGTGCCAGCAGCTTGGCGGTAGCCGAATCAATTGCTAGCTCCTACAATGAGCAGTTCTTC
TRBJ2-1 NA NA TRBV2 CASSTTGPSYNEQFF TGTGCCAGCAGTACTACAGGGCCCTCCTACAATGAGCAGTTCTTC
TRBJ2-3 TRBD2 NA TRBV20-1 CSPSGTSGRDTQYF TGCAGTCCCTCCGGGACTAGCGGGAGAGATACGCAGTATTTT
TRBJ2-2 TRBD2 NA TRBV20-1 CSASGRLAGDTGELFF TGCAGTGCTAGCGGGCGACTAGCGGGGGACACCGGGGAGCTGTTTTTT
TRBJ1-4 NA few TRBV15 CATSRDGGTNEKLFF TGTGCCACCAGCAGAGATGGGGGTACTAATGAAAAACTGTTTTTT
TRBJ2-5 NA few TRBV2 CASSARYSQYF TGTGCCAGCAGTGCTCGGTATTCGCAGTACTTC
TRBJ2-7 NA few TRBV12-3/TRBV12-4 CASKGAGAKPEQYF TGTGCCAGCAAGGGGGCGGGAGCCAAACCCGAGCAGTACTTC
TRBJ1-5 TRBD1 NA TRBV29-1 CSVEPRDRGNQPQHF TGCAGCGTTGAACCTCGGGACAGGGGCAATCAGCCCCAGCATTTT
TRBJ2-5 NA few TRBV28 CASSLLRGFAQYF TGTGCCAGCAGTTTATTGAGGGGTTTTGCGCAGTACTTC